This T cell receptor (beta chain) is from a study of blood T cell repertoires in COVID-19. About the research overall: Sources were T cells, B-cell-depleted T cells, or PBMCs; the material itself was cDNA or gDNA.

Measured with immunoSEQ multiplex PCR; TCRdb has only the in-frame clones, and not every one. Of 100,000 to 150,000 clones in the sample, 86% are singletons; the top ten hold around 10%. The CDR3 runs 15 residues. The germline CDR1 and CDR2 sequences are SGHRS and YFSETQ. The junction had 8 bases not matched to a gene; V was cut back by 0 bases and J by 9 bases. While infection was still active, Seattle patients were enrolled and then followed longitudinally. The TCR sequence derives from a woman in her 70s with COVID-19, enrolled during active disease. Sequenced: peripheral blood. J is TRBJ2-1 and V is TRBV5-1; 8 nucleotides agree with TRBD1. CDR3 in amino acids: CASSLVRTGHSEQFF. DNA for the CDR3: TGCGCCAGCAGCTTGGTCCGGACAGGGCACTCTGAGCAGTTCTTC.